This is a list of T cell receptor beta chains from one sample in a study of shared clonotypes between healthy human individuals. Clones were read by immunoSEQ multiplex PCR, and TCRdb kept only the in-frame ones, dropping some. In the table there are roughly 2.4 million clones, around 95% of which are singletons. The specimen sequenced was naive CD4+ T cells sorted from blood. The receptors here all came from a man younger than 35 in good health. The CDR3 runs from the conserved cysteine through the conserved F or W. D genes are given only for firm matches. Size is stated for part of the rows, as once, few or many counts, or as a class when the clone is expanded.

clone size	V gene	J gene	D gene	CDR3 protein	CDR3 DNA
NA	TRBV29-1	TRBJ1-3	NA	CSAASGQRGNTIYF	TGCAGCGCGGCAAGTGGGCAGAGGGGAAACACCATATATTTT
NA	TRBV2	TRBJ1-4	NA	CASSPREATNEKLFF	TGTGCCAGCAGCCCTAGGGAGGCAACTAATGAAAAACTGTTTTTT
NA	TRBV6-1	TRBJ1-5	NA	CASSDGNQPQHF	TGTGCCAGCAGTGACGGAAATCAGCCCCAGCATTTT
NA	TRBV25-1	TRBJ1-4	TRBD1	CASSELGQGYEKLFF	TGTGCCAGCAGTGAATTAGGACAGGGGTATGAAAAACTGTTTTTT
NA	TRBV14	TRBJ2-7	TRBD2	CASSISWRGFYEQYF	TGTGCCAGCAGCATCAGTTGGCGGGGGTTCTACGAGCAGTACTTC
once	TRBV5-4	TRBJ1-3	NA	CASSLTGSGNTIYF	TGTGCCAGCAGCTTGACTGGGTCTGGAAACACCATATATTTT
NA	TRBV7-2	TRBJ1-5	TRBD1	CASSRGQYQPQHF	TGTGCCAGCAGCAGGGGACAGTATCAGCCCCAGCATTTT
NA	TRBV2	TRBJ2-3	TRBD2	CASWGLAGESGTDTQYF	TGTGCCAGCTGGGGACTAGCGGGGGAGTCGGGCACAGATACGCAGTATTTT
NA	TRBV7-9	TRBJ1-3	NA	CASRRTGSGNTIYF	TGTGCCAGCAGGCGGACGGGCTCTGGAAACACCATATATTTT
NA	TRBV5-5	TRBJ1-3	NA	CASSPATGNTIYF	TGTGCCAGCAGCCCGGCGACTGGAAACACCATATATTTT
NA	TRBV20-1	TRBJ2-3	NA	CSGYTDTQYF	TGCAGTGGCTACACAGATACGCAGTATTTT
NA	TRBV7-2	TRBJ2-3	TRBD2	CASSLAAGGSTDTQYF	TGTGCCAGCAGCTTAGCAGCGGGGGGCTCAACAGATACGCAGTATTTT
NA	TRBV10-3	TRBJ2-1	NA	CAISERGESYNEQFF	TGTGCCATCAGTGAGCGGGGAGAGTCCTACAATGAGCAGTTCTTC
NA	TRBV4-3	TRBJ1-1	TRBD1	CASSQGPGTGEEAFF	TGCGCCAGCAGCCAAGGCCCCGGGACAGGGGAGGAAGCTTTCTTT
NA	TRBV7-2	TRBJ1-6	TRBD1	CASSTPGQGDGSPLHF	TGTGCCAGCAGCACTCCGGGACAGGGGGATGGTTCACCCCTCCACTTT
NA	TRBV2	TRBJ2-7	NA	CASMAPYEQYF	TGTGCCAGCATGGCACCCTACGAGCAGTACTTC
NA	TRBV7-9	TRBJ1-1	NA	CASSLPNLNTEAFF	TGTGCCAGCAGCTTACCAAACCTGAACACTGAAGCTTTCTTT
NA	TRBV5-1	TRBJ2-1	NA	CASSPITGLFYNEQFF	TGCGCCAGCAGCCCGATTACGGGGCTCTTCTACAATGAGCAGTTCTTC
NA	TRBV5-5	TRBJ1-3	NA	CASSLAPMDVSSGNTIYF	TGTGCCAGCAGCTTGGCCCCAATGGACGTTAGCTCTGGAAACACCATATATTTT
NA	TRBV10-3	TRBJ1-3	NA	CAISAGPNSGNTIYF	TGTGCCATCAGTGCAGGACCAAACTCTGGAAACACCATATATTTT
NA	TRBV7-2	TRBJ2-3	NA	CASSPGGTDTQYF	TGTGCCAGCAGCCCCGGCGGCACAGATACGCAGTATTTT
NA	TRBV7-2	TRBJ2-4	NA	CASSLEAGAKNIQYF	TGTGCCAGCAGCTTAGAAGCGGGAGCCAAAAACATTCAGTACTTC
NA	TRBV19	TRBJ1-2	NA	CASSIEPGAYGYTF	TGTGCCAGTAGTATAGAACCGGGGGCCTATGGCTACACCTTC
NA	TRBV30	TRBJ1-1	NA	CAWSTEIEAFF	TGTGCCTGGAGCACGGAGATAGAAGCTTTCTTT
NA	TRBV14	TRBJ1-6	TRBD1	CASSHEDRGGSPLHF	TGTGCCAGCAGCCACGAAGACAGGGGAGGTTCACCCCTCCACTTT
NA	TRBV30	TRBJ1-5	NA	CAWSIVGGGQPQHF	TGTGCCTGGAGTATTGTCGGGGGGGGTCAGCCCCAGCATTTT
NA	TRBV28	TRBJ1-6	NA	CASSLAVSPLHF	TGTGCCAGCAGCCTTGCCGTTTCACCCCTCCACTTT
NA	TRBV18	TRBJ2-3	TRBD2	CASSPPSGRAGDTQYF	TGTGCCAGCTCACCACCTAGCGGGAGGGCCGGGGATACGCAGTATTTT
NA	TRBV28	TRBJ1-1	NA	CASSSPGRMNTEAFF	TGTGCCAGCAGTTCCCCGGGACGTATGAACACTGAAGCTTTCTTT
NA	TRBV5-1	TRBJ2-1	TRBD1	CASSPRAGGYNEQFF	TGCGCCAGCAGCCCGAGGGCAGGGGGATACAATGAGCAGTTCTTC
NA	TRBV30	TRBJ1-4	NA	CAWSVGQSPQLFF	TGTGCCTGGAGTGTTGGACAAAGCCCCCAACTGTTTTTT
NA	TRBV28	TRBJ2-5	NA	CASSFRGGLGTSQYF	TGTGCCAGCAGTTTTCGCGGTGGGTTGGGCACTTCCCAGTACTTC
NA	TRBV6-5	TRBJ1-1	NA	CASMAGWANTEAFF	TGTGCCAGCATGGCAGGGTGGGCGAACACTGAAGCTTTCTTT
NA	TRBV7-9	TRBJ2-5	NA	CASSLKSSERGTQYF	TGTGCCAGCAGCTTAAAGAGTTCTGAAAGGGGGACCCAGTACTTC
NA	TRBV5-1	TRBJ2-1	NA	CASITSQGSYNEQFF	TGCGCCAGCATCACGTCGCAGGGCTCCTACAATGAGCAGTTCTTC
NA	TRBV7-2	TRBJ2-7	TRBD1	CASSSTTGGPYEQYF	TGTGCCAGCAGCTCGACGACAGGGGGCCCCTACGAGCAGTACTTC
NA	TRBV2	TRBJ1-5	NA	CASSDDQPQHF	TGTGCCAGCAGCGATGATCAGCCCCAGCATTTT
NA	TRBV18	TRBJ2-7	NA	CASSTGATKVNEQYF	TGTGCCAGCTCCACCGGAGCCACTAAGGTGAACGAGCAGTACTTC
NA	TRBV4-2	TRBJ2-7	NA	CASSPSPVGTPPYEQYF	TGTGCCAGCAGCCCGAGCCCTGTGGGGACACCTCCCTACGAGCAGTACTTC
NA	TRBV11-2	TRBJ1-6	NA	CASSLDLGHGSNSPLHF	TGTGCCAGCAGCTTAGATCTTGGACATGGAAGTAATTCACCCCTCCACTTT
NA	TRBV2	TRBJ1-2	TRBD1	CASLLFGTAHGYTF	TGTGCCAGCTTGCTGTTCGGGACAGCACACGGCTACACCTTC
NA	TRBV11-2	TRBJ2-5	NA	CASSLDMAAQETQYF	TGTGCCAGCAGCTTAGATATGGCAGCTCAAGAGACCCAGTACTTC
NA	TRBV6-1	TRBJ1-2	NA	CASSEGGGVYYGYTF	TGTGCCAGCAGTGAAGGCGGAGGGGTTTACTATGGCTACACCTTC
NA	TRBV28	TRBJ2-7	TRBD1	CASSRDRAGEQYF	TGTGCCAGCAGTCGGGACAGGGCAGGTGAGCAGTACTTC
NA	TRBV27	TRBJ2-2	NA	CASSLWGAGTGELFF	TGTGCCAGCAGTTTATGGGGGGCGGGCACCGGGGAGCTGTTTTTT
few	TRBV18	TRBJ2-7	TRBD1	CASSPPGQGLHEQYF	TGTGCCAGCTCACCTCCGGGACAGGGGCTTCACGAGCAGTACTTC
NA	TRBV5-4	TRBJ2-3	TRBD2	CASSPLAGVNTDTQYF	TGTGCCAGCAGCCCTTTAGCGGGAGTGAACACAGATACGCAGTATTTT
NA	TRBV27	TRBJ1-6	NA	CASRPRGESSYNSPLHF	TGTGCCAGCAGACCTAGAGGAGAGAGCTCCTATAATTCACCCCTCCACTTT
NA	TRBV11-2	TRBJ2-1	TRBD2	CASSVGAKREGNEQFF	TGTGCCAGCAGCGTAGGGGCCAAGCGGGAAGGGAATGAGCAGTTCTTC
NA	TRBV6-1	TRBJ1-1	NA	CASSEFLGGTEAFF	TGTGCCAGCAGTGAATTTTTGGGGGGCACTGAAGCTTTCTTT
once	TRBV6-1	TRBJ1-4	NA	CASSELLIRRDEKLFF	TGTGCCAGCAGTGAACTCTTAATCCGCAGGGATGAAAAACTGTTTTTT
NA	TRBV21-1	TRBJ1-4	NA	CASSKKSGTRWGEVGKLFF	TGTGCCAGCAGCAAAAAAAGTGGGACGAGGTGGGGCGAAGTGGGAAAACTGTTTTTT
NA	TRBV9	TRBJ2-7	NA	CASSVEPGRNEQYF	TGTGCCAGCAGCGTAGAGCCAGGTCGGAACGAGCAGTACTTC
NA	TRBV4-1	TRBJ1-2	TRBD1	CASSQPGQARGYTF	TGCGCCAGCAGCCAGCCGGGACAGGCGCGGGGCTACACCTTC
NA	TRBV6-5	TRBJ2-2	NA	CASSFRGASTGELFF	TGTGCCAGCAGTTTTCGGGGGGCAAGTACCGGGGAGCTGTTTTTT
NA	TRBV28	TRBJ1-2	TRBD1	CATQSRGSGGYMNYGYTF	TGTGCCACCCAATCCCGGGGATCAGGGGGTTACATGAACTATGGCTACACCTTC
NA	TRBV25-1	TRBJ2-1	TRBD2	CASNIAGAYNEQFF	TGTGCCAGCAATATAGCGGGGGCCTACAATGAGCAGTTCTTC